A selection of T cell receptor beta chains follows, all from one sample in a study of blood T cell repertoires in COVID-19. The table came from immunoSEQ multiplex PCR; TCRdb's copy has only in-frame clones and leaves some out. Among about 65,000 clones listed, roughly 92% were seen once. Sample: peripheral blood. The origin of the receptors is a man in his 70s with active COVID-19. The CDR3 runs from the conserved cysteine through the conserved F or W. Fields, in order: V gene, J gene, clone size, D gene, CDR3 protein, CDR3 DNA. The D gene is left open where the match is weak. Expanded clones get a size class; other rows say once, few or many, or leave the size out.

V: TRBV4-1; J: TRBJ1-1; size: .; D: TRBD1; CDR3: CASSRTGTLNTEAFF; DNA: TGCGCCAGCAGCCGGACAGGGACCTTGAACACTGAAGCTTTCTTT
V: TRBV29-1; J: TRBJ2-2; size: .; D: .; CDR3: CSGSRGTGELFF; DNA: TGCAGCGGGAGTAGGGGCACCGGGGAGCTGTTTTTT
V: TRBV6-4; J: TRBJ2-3; size: .; D: TRBD2; CDR3: CASSATSGGATDTQYF; DNA: TGTGCCAGCAGTGCGACTAGCGGGGGGGCGACAGATACGCAGTATTTT
V: TRBV4-1; J: TRBJ2-5; size: .; D: .; CDR3: CASSQDFRGGLVGLGTQYF; DNA: TGCGCCAGCAGCCAAGATTTCAGGGGGGGACTAGTCGGGTTGGGGACCCAGTACTTC
V: TRBV19; J: TRBJ1-6; size: .; D: TRBD1; CDR3: CASSIGTGSSPLHF; DNA: TGTGCCAGTAGTATAGGGACAGGTTCTTCACCCCTCCACTTT
V: TRBV6-1; J: TRBJ2-3; size: .; D: TRBD2; CDR3: CASSVIAGSLLSTDTQYF; DNA: TGTGCCAGCAGTGTGATAGCGGGGAGCCTGCTTAGCACAGATACGCAGTATTTT
V: TRBV29-1; J: TRBJ2-3; size: .; D: TRBD1; CDR3: CSVEGQGGTDTQYF; DNA: TGCAGCGTTGAGGGACAGGGTGGCACAGATACGCAGTATTTT
V: TRBV5-4; J: TRBJ2-2; size: .; D: TRBD2; CDR3: CASSSGLVPGELFF; DNA: TGTGCCAGCAGCTCGGGACTAGTCCCCGGGGAGCTGTTTTTT
V: TRBV4-1; J: TRBJ2-1; size: .; D: .; CDR3: CASSQVVGPGGSYNEQFF; DNA: TGCGCCAGCAGCCAAGTTGTAGGCCCGGGTGGCTCCTACAATGAGCAGTTCTTC
V: TRBV7-8; J: TRBJ2-3; size: once; D: TRBD2; CDR3: CASSLGGTSGGDTQYF; DNA: TGTGCCAGCAGCTTAGGTGGGACTAGCGGGGGAGATACGCAGTATTTT
V: TRBV6-6; J: TRBJ1-5; size: once; D: .; CDR3: CASKPAEDSRNQPQHF; DNA: TGTGCCAGCAAACCGGCGGAGGATTCGCGCAATCAGCCCCAGCATTTT
V: TRBV11-2; J: TRBJ1-2; size: .; D: .; CDR3: CASSPSPGYGYTF; DNA: TGTGCCAGCAGCCCTAGTCCGGGGTATGGCTACACCTTC
V: TRBV6-1; J: TRBJ2-2; size: .; D: TRBD1; CDR3: CASSENRGRTGELFF; DNA: TGTGCCAGCAGTGAAAACAGGGGGCGGACCGGGGAGCTGTTTTTT
V: TRBV14; J: TRBJ2-4; size: .; D: .; CDR3: CASSQVAGIQYF; DNA: TGTGCCAGCAGCCAAGTTGCGGGGATTCAGTACTTC
V: TRBV5-1; J: TRBJ1-1; size: .; D: TRBD1; CDR3: CASSLGQGAATEAFF; DNA: TGCGCCAGCAGCTTGGGACAGGGGGCGGCCACTGAAGCTTTCTTT
V: TRBV13; J: TRBJ1-5; size: .; D: .; CDR3: CASSFTGQPQHF; DNA: TGTGCCAGCAGCTTTACAGGTCAGCCCCAGCATTTT
V: TRBV29-1; J: TRBJ2-3; size: .; D: .; CDR3: CSVGGGASTDTQYF; DNA: TGCAGCGTTGGAGGGGGGGCGAGCACAGATACGCAGTATTTT
V: TRBV21-1; J: TRBJ2-1; size: .; D: .; CDR3: CASSRGTGRNEQFF; DNA: TGTGCCAGCAGCAGAGGGACAGGGCGGAATGAGCAGTTCTTC
V: TRBV6-4; J: TRBJ2-3; size: .; D: TRBD1; CDR3: CASSDGQGATDTQYF; DNA: TGTGCCAGCAGTGACGGACAGGGGGCGACAGATACGCAGTATTTT
V: TRBV5-5; J: TRBJ2-7; size: .; D: .; CDR3: CASSGKDTGTRYEQYF; DNA: TGTGCCAGCAGCGGGAAGGATACAGGGACGAGGTACGAGCAGTACTTC
V: TRBV19; J: TRBJ1-4; size: .; D: TRBD1; CDR3: CASSTQGGTNEKLFF; DNA: TGTGCCAGTAGTACCCAGGGGGGCACTAATGAAAAACTGTTTTTT
V: TRBV7-9; J: TRBJ2-4; size: .; D: TRBD2; CDR3: CASSLLRGGIF; DNA: TGTGCCAGCAGCTTACTGCGGGGGGGTATTTTC
V: TRBV10-1; J: TRBJ2-1; size: .; D: TRBD2; CDR3: CASSVGASGGNEQFF; DNA: TGCGCCAGCAGCGTGGGGGCTAGCGGGGGTAATGAGCAGTTCTTC
V: TRBV7-9; J: TRBJ1-5; size: .; D: .; CDR3: CASSSGQLGHNQPQHF; DNA: TGTGCCAGCAGCTCCGGACAGCTGGGGCACAATCAGCCCCAGCATTTT
V: TRBV7-9; J: TRBJ1-2; size: once; D: .; CDR3: CASSSPYETEEYGYTF; DNA: TGTGCCAGCAGCTCTCCGTATGAGACAGAGGAGTATGGCTACACCTTC
V: TRBV27; J: TRBJ2-7; size: .; D: .; CDR3: CASSLTSQSSYEQYF; DNA: TGTGCCAGCAGTTTAACTAGTCAAAGTTCTTACGAGCAGTACTTC
V: TRBV29-1; J: TRBJ2-7; size: .; D: TRBD1; CDR3: CSVGQGFSYEQYF; DNA: TGCAGCGTTGGACAGGGGTTCAGCTACGAGCAGTACTTC
V: TRBV15; J: TRBJ2-7; size: few; D: .; CDR3: CATSRVPGYEQYF; DNA: TGTGCCACCAGCAGAGTTCCGGGGTACGAGCAGTACTTC
V: TRBV6-4; J: TRBJ1-6; size: .; D: TRBD1; CDR3: CASSSGTGLDSPLHF; DNA: TGTGCCAGCAGTTCCGGGACAGGGTTAGATTCACCCCTCCACTTT
V: TRBV3-1/TRBV3-2; J: TRBJ1-6; size: once; D: TRBD1; CDR3: CASSLQGLNKALHF; DNA: TGTGCCAGCAGCCTACAGGGGTTAAATAAGGCCCTCCACTTT
V: TRBV20-1; J: TRBJ2-3; size: .; D: .; CDR3: CSAPDWDTQYF; DNA: TGCAGTGCCCCCGACTGGGATACGCAGTATTTT
V: TRBV15; J: TRBJ2-7; size: .; D: .; CDR3: CATRGGSSTYEQYF; DNA: TGTGCCACCAGGGGCGGGTCATCGACCTACGAGCAGTACTTC
V: TRBV9; J: TRBJ2-1; size: .; D: .; CDR3: CASSVLGQSVGNEQFF; DNA: TGTGCCAGCAGCGTATTGGGGCAGAGCGTCGGCAATGAGCAGTTCTTC
V: TRBV19; J: TRBJ1-2; size: .; D: .; CDR3: CASSMSQSYGYTF; DNA: TGTGCCAGTAGTATGTCACAGAGCTATGGCTACACCTTC